The clone carrying this TCR beta chain has just a few counts. Its specificity is not known. The data were taken from a study of cytomegalovirus exposure and HLA in healthy donors. The PCR had 60 Vbeta and 13 Jbeta primers. Sequencing was performed with immunoSEQ multiplex PCR; in TCRdb, only in-frame clones are kept and a portion is missing. The sample holds hundreds of thousands of clones, roughly 90% seen once. Study observations and caveats: Presence/absence analysis assumed near-uniform sequencing depth across donors. The study recorded 164 TCR beta chains that were cytomegalovirus-associated.

The CDR3 covers 13 residues. V lost 2 bases and J lost 8, with 12 bases in between. Germline CDR1 is KGHSH and CDR2 is LQKENI. Sequenced sample: PBMCs. The clonotype originates from a young woman in good health and CMV-seronegative. The chain joins TRBV18 to TRBJ1-2; unclear D gene. The CDR3 region has the DNA TGTGCCAGCTCACCATCGGGAGACGGCGGCTACACCTTC. Its protein is CASSPSGDGGYTF.